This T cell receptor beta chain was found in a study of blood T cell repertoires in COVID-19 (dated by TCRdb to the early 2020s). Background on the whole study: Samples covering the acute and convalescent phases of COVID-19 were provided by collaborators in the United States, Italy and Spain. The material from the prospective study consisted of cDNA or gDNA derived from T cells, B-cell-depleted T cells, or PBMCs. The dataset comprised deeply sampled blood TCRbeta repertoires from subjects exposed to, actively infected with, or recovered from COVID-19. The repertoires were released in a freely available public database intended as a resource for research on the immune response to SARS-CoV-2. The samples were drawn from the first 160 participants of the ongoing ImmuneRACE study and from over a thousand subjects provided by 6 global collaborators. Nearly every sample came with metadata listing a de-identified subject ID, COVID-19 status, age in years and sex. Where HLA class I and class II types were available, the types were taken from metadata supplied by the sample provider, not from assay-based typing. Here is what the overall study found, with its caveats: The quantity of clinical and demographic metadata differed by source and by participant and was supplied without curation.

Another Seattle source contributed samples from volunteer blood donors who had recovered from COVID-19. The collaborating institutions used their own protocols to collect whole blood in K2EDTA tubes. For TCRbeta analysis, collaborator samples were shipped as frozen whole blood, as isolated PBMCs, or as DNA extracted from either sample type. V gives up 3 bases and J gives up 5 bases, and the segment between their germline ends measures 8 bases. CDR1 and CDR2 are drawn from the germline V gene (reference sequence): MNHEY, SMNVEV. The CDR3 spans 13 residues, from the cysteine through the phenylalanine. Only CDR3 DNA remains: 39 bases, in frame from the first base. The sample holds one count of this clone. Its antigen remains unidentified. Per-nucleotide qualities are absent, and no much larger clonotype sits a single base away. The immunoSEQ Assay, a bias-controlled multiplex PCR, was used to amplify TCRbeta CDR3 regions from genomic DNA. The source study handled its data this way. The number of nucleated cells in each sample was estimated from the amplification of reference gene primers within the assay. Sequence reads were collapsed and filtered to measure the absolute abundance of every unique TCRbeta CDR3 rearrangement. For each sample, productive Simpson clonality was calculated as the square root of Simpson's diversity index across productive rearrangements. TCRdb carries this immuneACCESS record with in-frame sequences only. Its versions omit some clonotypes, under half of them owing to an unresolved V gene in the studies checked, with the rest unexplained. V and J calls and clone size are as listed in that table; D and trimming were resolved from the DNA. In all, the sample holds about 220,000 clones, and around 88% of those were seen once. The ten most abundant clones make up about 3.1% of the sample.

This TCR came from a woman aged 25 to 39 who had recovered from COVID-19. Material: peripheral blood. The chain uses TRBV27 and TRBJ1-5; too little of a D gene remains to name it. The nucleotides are TGTGCCAGCAGTTTCCGGGTTCATCAGCCCCAGCATTTT. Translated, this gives CASSFRVHQPQHF.